This T cell receptor beta chain was identified in a study of blood T cell repertoires in COVID-19 (dated by TCRdb to 2019 to 2021). Regarding the research as a whole: Samples covering the acute and convalescent phases of COVID-19 were provided by collaborators in the United States, Italy and Spain. The material from the prospective study consisted of cDNA or gDNA derived from T cells, B-cell-depleted T cells, or PBMCs. The dataset comprised deeply sampled blood TCRbeta repertoires from subjects exposed to, actively infected with, or recovered from COVID-19. The repertoires were released in a freely available public database meant as a resource for research on the immune response to SARS-CoV-2. Samples came from the ongoing ImmuneRACE study (first 160 participants) plus 1,254 subjects from 6 global collaborators. The sample metadata nearly always contained a de-identified subject ID, COVID-19 status, age in years and sex. Where available, HLA class I and class II types were obtained from metadata supplied by the sample provider rather than from assay-based typing.

Enrolling through a virtual design, the prospective study's participants ranged in age from roughly 18 to 89 years and lived across about two dozen United States geographic areas. Cohort assignment in the prospective study relied on participant-reported clinical history from a screening survey and a study questionnaire. Recovered participants in ImmuneRACE Cohort 3 were defined as having two consecutive negative NP/OP PCR tests, clearance from a healthcare professional, or resolution of symptoms. Mobile phlebotomists in the prospective study collected whole blood, serum and a nasopharyngeal or oropharyngeal swab from every participant. Over a roughly two-month period, participants in the prospective study had the option of providing additional blood draws and questionnaires. Blood samples from the prospective study were shipped frozen or at room temperature prior to DNA extraction. TCRbeta CDR3 regions were amplified from genomic DNA by means of the immunoSEQ Assay, a bias-controlled multiplex PCR. From the authors' description of their analysis: The number of nucleated cells in each sample was estimated from the amplification of reference gene primers within the assay. To quantify the absolute abundance of each unique TCRbeta CDR3 rearrangement, sequence reads were collapsed and filtered. Productive Simpson clonality was computed per sample as the square root of Simpson's diversity index over productive rearrangements. The table comes from immuneACCESS by way of TCRdb, which keeps in-frame sequences with V and J called. Part of the clones is missing from these tables; in studies checked, under half for an unresolved V gene and the rest for unknown reasons. That table supplies the V and J calls and clone size; D and trimming were determined from the DNA. The sample has roughly 160,000 clones on record, about 80% of them singletons. The top ten hold less than 15% of the sample.

To note about this clone: Its antigen remains unidentified. Per-base qualities were not stored, and no clone one base away is much larger.

What the work shows at the level of the full study, not this receptor alone: How much clinical and demographic metadata was included differed by source and by participant, and the metadata was provided uncurated.

Including the terminal cysteine and phenylalanine, the CDR3 comprises 17 residues. CDR3 DNA only is kept here, 51 bases in frame from base 1. V is shortened by 5 bases, J by 0 bases, and the region joining them spans 17 bases. CDR1 and CDR2 are drawn from the germline V gene: SGHAT, FQNNGV. This TCR was sampled from a man aged 50-59 years who had recovered from COVID-19. Sequenced material: PBMCs or T cells enriched from blood (not recorded which). The chain links TRBV11-2 with TRBJ1-3; the D gene is possibly TRBD1, with 5 bases matching. The CDR3 amino acid sequence is: CASSPLGDTGSGNTIYF. Here is the DNA: TGTGCCAGCAGCCCATTGGGTGACACAGGCTCTGGAAACACCATATATTTT.